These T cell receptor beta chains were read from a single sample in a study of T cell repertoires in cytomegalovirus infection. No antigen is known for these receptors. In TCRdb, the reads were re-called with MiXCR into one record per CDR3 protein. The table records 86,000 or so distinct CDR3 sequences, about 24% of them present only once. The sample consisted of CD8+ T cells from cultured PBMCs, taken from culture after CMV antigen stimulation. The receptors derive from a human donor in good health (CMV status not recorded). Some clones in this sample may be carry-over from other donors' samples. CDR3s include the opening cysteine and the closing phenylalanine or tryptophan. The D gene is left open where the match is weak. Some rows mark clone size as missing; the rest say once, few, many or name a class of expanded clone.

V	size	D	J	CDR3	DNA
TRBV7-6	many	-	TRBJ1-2	CASSLMGPRDPGYTF	TGTGCCAGCAGCCTAATGGGCCCCAGGGACCCTGGCTACACCTTC
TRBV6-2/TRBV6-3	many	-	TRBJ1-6	CASSYRIDTGYGYYNSPLHF	TGTGCCAGCAGTTACCGGATCGATACGGGATACGGATACTATAATTCACCCCTCCACTTT
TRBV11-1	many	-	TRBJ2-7	CASSPDSYEQYF	TGTGCCAGCAGTCCGGACAGCTACGAGCAGTACTTC
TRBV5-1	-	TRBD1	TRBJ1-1	CASSSKPGGAEAFF	TGCGCCAGCAGCTCCAAACCAGGGGGGGCTGAAGCTTTCTTT
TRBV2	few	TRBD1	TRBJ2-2	CASSPRTGRGGELFF	TGTGCCAGCAGTCCGAGGACAGGCCGAGGCGGGGAGCTGTTTTTT
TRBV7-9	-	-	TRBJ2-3	CASSQSSGGNTDTQYF	TGTGCCAGCAGCCAGTCGTCTGGCGGAAACACAGATACGCAGTATTTT
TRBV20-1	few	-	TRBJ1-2	CSARDSYGYTF	TGCAGTGCTAGAGACAGCTATGGCTACACCTTC
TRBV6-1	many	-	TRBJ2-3	CASSEISGEEDTQYF	TGTGCCAGCAGTGAAATATCGGGGGAAGAGGATACGCAGTATTTT
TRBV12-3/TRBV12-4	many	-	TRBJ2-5	CASSSELWQETQYF	TGTGCCAGCAGTTCAGAACTGTGGCAAGAGACCCAGTACTTC
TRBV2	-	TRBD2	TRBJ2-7	CASSETSAGEQYF	TGTGCCAGCAGTGAGACTAGCGCAGGCGAGCAGTACTTC
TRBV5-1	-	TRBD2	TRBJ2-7	CASSFSASGSYEQYF	TGCGCCAGCAGCTTTAGCGCTAGCGGAAGCTACGAGCAGTACTTC
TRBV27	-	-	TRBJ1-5	CASSLYGDESNQPQHF	TGTGCCAGCAGTTTATACGGGGATGAGAGCAATCAGCCCCAGCATTTT
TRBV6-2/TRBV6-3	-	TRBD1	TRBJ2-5	CASRDRGGETQYF	TGTGCCAGCAGGGACAGGGGCGGAGAGACCCAGTACTTC
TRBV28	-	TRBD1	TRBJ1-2	CASSSTGDPGGYTF	TGTGCCAGCAGCTCGACAGGGGACCCCGGGGGCTACACCTTC
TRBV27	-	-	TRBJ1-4	CASSPRRALNEKLFF	TGTGCCAGCAGTCCACGGCGGGCCCTTAATGAAAAACTGTTTTTT
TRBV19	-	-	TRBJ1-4	CASSTGIATNEKLFF	TGTGCCAGTAGTACGGGGATTGCAACTAATGAAAAACTGTTTTTT
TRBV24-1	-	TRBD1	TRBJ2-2	CATMGQGRTGELFF	TGTGCCACCATGGGACAGGGAAGGACCGGGGAGCTGTTTTTT
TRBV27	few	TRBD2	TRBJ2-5	CASSSRLAELQETQYF	TGTGCCAGCAGTTCAAGACTAGCGGAACTCCAAGAGACCCAGTACTTC
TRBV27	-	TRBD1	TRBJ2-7	CASKRQGPTYEQYF	TGTGCCAGCAAGCGACAGGGCCCAACCTACGAGCAGTACTTC
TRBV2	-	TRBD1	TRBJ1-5	CASSDRDREGQPQHF	TGTGCCAGCAGTGATCGGGACAGGGAGGGCCAGCCCCAGCATTTT
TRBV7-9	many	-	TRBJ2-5	CASSLLNSGLQETQYF	TGTGCCAGCAGCTTACTAAATAGCGGCCTCCAAGAGACCCAGTACTTC
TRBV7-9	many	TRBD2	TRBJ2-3	CASSPGLAGGITDTQYF	TGTGCCAGCAGCCCGGGACTAGCGGGAGGCATCACAGATACGCAGTATTTT
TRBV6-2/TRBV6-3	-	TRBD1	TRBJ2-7	CASSYPRTGDEQYF	TGTGCCAGCAGTTACCCCCGGACAGGGGACGAGCAGTACTTC
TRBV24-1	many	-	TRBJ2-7	CATSDLDRPGYEQYF	TGTGCCACCAGTGATTTGGACAGGCCCGGCTACGAGCAGTACTTC
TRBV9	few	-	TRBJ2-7	CASSDPKTGEQYF	TGTGCCAGCAGCGACCCGAAGACCGGGGAGCAGTACTTC
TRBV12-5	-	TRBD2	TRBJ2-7	CASGPGLARSSYEQYF	TGTGCTAGTGGTCCCGGACTAGCCAGGAGCTCCTACGAGCAGTACTTC
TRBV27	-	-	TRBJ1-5	CASSQGSNQPQHF	TGTGCCAGCAGCCAGGGAAGCAATCAGCCCCAGCATTTT
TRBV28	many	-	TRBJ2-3	CASSFTDGSSTDTQYF	TGTGCCAGCAGTTTCACCGACGGATCTAGCACAGATACGCAGTATTTT
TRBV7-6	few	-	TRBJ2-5	CASSQEGGRETQYF	TGTGCCAGCAGCCAGGAAGGGGGGAGAGAGACCCAGTACTTC
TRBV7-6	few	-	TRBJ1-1	CAGMGGRAMNTEAFF	TGTGCCGGGATGGGGGGACGGGCCATGAACACTGAAGCTTTCTTT
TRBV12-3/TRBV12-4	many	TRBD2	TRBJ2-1	CASSFQPGLADYTRSYNEQFF	TGTGCCAGCAGTTTCCAACCGGGACTAGCGGACTATACCCGCTCTTACAATGAGCAGTTCTTC
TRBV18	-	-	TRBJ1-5	CASSPGREVNNQPQHF	TGTGCCAGCTCACCAGGCAGGGAAGTGAACAATCAGCCCCAGCATTTT
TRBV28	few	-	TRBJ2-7	CASSFVAGNEQYF	TGTGCCAGCAGTTTCGTAGCAGGGAACGAGCAGTACTTC
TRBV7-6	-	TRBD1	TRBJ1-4	CASSFRTGGRDNEKLFF	TGTGCCAGCAGCTTCCGGACAGGGGGTCGGGATAATGAAAAACTGTTTTTT
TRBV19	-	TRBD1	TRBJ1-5	CASSLRRDRVNNQPQHF	TGTGCCAGTAGCCTGAGGCGGGACAGGGTTAACAATCAGCCCCAGCATTTT
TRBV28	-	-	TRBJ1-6	CASGFTDYNSPLHF	TGTGCCAGCGGCTTCACAGATTATAATTCACCCCTCCACTTT